This entry describes one T cell receptor (beta chain). Only Caucasian adults living in Nashville, Tennessee made up the donor group. This specimen comes from a study of shared clonotypes between healthy human individuals. Assay execution took place at the deep level. TCRdb's table, derived via immunoSEQ multiplex PCR, lists solely in-frame clones and lacks some. The sample lists some 2.1 million clones; 90% to 95% were seen once. Sequenced sample: naive CD4+ T cells sorted from blood. Subset denoted: CD45RA+ positively selected. This receptor was identified in a man aged 18-30 years in good health.

The chain's CDR3 is CASSGGQGPDTQYF. The CDR3 coding sequence is TGCGCCAGCAGCGGGGGACAGGGGCCAGATACGCAGTATTTT. This chain connects TRBV5-1 to TRBJ2-3; TRBD1 agrees at 10 bases. Germline trimming cut 4 bases from V and 4 bases from J; bases unmatched to any gene: 3. The length of the CDR3 is 14 residues. CDR1 is SGHRS and CDR2 is YFSETQ in the germline V gene.